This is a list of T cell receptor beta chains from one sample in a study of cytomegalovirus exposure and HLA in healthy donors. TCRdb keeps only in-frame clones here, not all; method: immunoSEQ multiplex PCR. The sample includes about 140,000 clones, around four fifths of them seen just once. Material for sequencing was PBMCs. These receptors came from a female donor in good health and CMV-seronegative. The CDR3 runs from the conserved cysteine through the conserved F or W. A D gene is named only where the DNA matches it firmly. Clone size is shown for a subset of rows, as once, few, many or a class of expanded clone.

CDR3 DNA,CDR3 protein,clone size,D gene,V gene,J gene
TGTGCCAGCATTAGGACAGATAGCAATCAGCCCCAGCATTTT,CASIRTDSNQPQHF,few,-,TRBV6-1,TRBJ1-5
TGTGCCAGCAGCCGGACAGAGATGGACACTGAAGCTTTCTTT,CASSRTEMDTEAFF,-,-,TRBV6-4,TRBJ1-1
TGTGCCAGCAGCGTAGGTTACCGGACAGATACGCAGTATTTT,CASSVGYRTDTQYF,few,-,TRBV9,TRBJ2-3
TGCGCCAGCAGCTTGCCAAGCGGGACGGACGGCCTGGATGCTGAAGCTTTCTTT,CASSLPSGTDGLDAEAFF,-,-,TRBV5-1,TRBJ1-1
TGCGCCAGCAGCCAAGCGGACTTTCTAGCGGGAGCCTACTACGAGCAGTACTTC,CASSQADFLAGAYYEQYF,-,TRBD2,TRBV4-1,TRBJ2-7
TGTGCCAGCAGCGGAGGGCAGTACAATGAGCAGTTCTTC,CASSGGQYNEQFF,once,-,TRBV9,TRBJ2-1
TGTGCCAGCAGCCCCGACAGATCCACTGAAGCTTTCTTT,CASSPDRSTEAFF,-,-,TRBV14,TRBJ1-1
TGTGCCAGCAGTGCGGACAGAAAAACCTACGAGCAGTACTTC,CASSADRKTYEQYF,-,-,TRBV2,TRBJ2-7
TGTGCCAGCAGCCAAGTGTCGCGGAGCGAGCAGTACTTC,CASSQVSRSEQYF,-,-,TRBV14,TRBJ2-7
TGCGCCAGCAGCCAAGAGGACAGGGAAGGTGAAAAACTGTTTTTT,CASSQEDREGEKLFF,-,TRBD1,TRBV4-1,TRBJ1-4
TGTGCCACCAGCAGAGGCAGGGCCTCTGGGGCCAACGTCCTGACTTTC,CATSRGRASGANVLTF,-,-,TRBV15,TRBJ2-6
TGTGCCAGCAGTTCCCCCAGGGGGAGGAATGAAAAACTGTTTTTT,CASSSPRGRNEKLFF,-,TRBD1,TRBV6-6,TRBJ1-4
TGTGCCAGCAGCTCACAGGGGACCTACGAGCAGTACTTC,CASSSQGTYEQYF,-,TRBD1,TRBV7-9,TRBJ2-7
TGTGCCAGCGAGGCCCCGGGACTAGCGGGAACTGAGCAGTTCTTC,CASEAPGLAGTEQFF,-,TRBD2,TRBV2,TRBJ2-1
TGTGCCTGGAGTGCTAAAGCCCACTACGAGCAGTACTTC,CAWSAKAHYEQYF,-,-,TRBV30,TRBJ2-7
TGTGCCATCAGTGAGTCCCAGACAGGAAACACTGAAGCTTTCTTT,CAISESQTGNTEAFF,-,-,TRBV10-3,TRBJ1-1
TGTGCTAGTGGTCTCCGGGTGGGGAACACCGGGGAGCTGTTTTTT,CASGLRVGNTGELFF,-,-,TRBV12-5,TRBJ2-2
TGTGCCAGCAGCACCCCCGGGACAGGTTCGGAGACCCAGTACTTC,CASSTPGTGSETQYF,-,TRBD1,TRBV7-8,TRBJ2-5
TGTGCCAGCAGCCGCGCAGGGCTTTCTGGAAACACCATATATTTT,CASSRAGLSGNTIYF,-,-,TRBV5-6,TRBJ1-3
TGTGCCAGCAGTTTAGTCGGAGACTATGGCTACACCTTC,CASSLVGDYGYTF,-,-,TRBV28,TRBJ1-2
TGCGCCAGCAGCTCCGGGACTAGCGCTGGCTCCTACAATGAGCAGTTCTTC,CASSSGTSAGSYNEQFF,-,TRBD2,TRBV5-1,TRBJ2-1
TGTGCCTGGAGTCTCCAATCTCCCAGGGAGGGCTTAAGCAATCAGCCCCAGCATTTT,CAWSLQSPREGLSNQPQHF,-,-,TRBV30,TRBJ1-5